This section outlines one T cell receptor (beta chain) sequence together with its context. Antigen unknown. TCRdb keeps only in-frame clones here, not all; method: immunoSEQ multiplex PCR. The table records roughly 1,000,000 clones, around three quarters of them present only once. This specimen belongs to a study of shared clonotypes between healthy human individuals. Whole-study context: Researchers assigned three CD4 naive, three CD4 memory, two CD8 naive and one CD8 memory plate to each donor.

Broader study findings: Clonotype sharing across several donors was observed for around 5% of naive CD4 clonotypes.

The authors divided CD4+ cells into CD45RA+ naive and CD45RA-negative memory subsets. The CDR3 spans 14 residues. After removal of 4 bases from V and 4 bases from J, the junction contained 6 bases not matched to a gene. Germline V gene lookup returns CDR1 SGHRS and CDR2 YFSETQ. The rearrangement links TRBV5-1 to TRBJ1-2; 8 positions agree with TRBD1. The source of this sequence is a man younger than 35 in good health. Some clones in this sample may be carry-over from other donors' samples. The sequenced sample consisted of memory CD4+ T cells from PBMCs. Noted subset: CD45RA-negative fraction. The CDR3 here is CASSPQGVGYGYTF. The CDR3 region has the DNA TGCGCCAGCAGCCCACAGGGGGTTGGCTATGGCTACACCTTC.